This T cell receptor (beta chain) was found in a study of cytomegalovirus exposure and HLA in healthy donors. The wider study: A preliminary data release comprised 70 million to 95 million unique TCRs obtained from HLA-typed donors. Study-wide results and caveats: It was confirmed in vitro that a few of the CMV-associated chains were specific for CMV antigens. From TCR beta sequences, most subjects' HLA-A and HLA-B alleles were reportedly predicted accurately.

Primers for the PCR totalled 60 Vbeta and 13 Jbeta. The repertoire was sequenced with immunoSEQ multiplex PCR; TCRdb's copy has only in-frame clones and lacks some. The data hold some 180,000 clones, with approximately 85% observed a single time. To note about this clone: Its antigen is not known.

The source material was PBMCs. This receptor was obtained from a man in his thirties or forties in good health and CMV-seropositive.

CDR3 sequence: CASSEATGTVSYEQYF. In DNA form, the CDR3 reads TGTGCCAGCAGTGAAGCCACCGGGACTGTCTCCTACGAGCAGTACTTC. The genes are TRBV2 and TRBJ2-7, with a tentative D call TRBD2 (6 bases). Trimming cost V 0 bases and J 0 bases, with 12 bases left between them. CDR3 size: 16 residues. Germline CDR1 is SNHLY and CDR2 is FYNNEI.